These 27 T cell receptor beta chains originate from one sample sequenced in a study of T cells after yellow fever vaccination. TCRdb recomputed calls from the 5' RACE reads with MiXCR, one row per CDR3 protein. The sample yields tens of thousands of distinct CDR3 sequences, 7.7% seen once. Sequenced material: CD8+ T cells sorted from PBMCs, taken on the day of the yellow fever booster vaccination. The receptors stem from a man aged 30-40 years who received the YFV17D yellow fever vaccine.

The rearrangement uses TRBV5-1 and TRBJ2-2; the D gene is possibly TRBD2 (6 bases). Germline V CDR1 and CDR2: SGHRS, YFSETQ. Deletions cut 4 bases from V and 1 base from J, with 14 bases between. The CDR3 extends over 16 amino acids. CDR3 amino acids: CASSPSPGGNTGELFF. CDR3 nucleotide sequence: TGCGCCAGCAGCCCCAGTCCCGGGGGGAACACCGGGGAGCTGTTTTTT.

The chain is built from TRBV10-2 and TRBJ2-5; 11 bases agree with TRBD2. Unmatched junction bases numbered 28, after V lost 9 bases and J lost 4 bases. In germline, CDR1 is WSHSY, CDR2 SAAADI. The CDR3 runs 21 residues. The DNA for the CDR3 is TGCGCCAGTTGGGGGTCTCCCCCCCCTAGCGGGAGGTCGATCACCGGAGAGACCCAGTACTTC. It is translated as CASWGSPPPSGRSITGETQYF.

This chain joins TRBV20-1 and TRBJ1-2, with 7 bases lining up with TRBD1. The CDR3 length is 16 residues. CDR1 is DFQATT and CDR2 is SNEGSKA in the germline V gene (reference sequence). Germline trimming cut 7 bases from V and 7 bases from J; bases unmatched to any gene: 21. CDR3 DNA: TGCAGTGGTGCTAGAGAGGGGGACAGTTCGCCGGGTGGCTACACCTTC. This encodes CSGAREGDSSPGGYTF.

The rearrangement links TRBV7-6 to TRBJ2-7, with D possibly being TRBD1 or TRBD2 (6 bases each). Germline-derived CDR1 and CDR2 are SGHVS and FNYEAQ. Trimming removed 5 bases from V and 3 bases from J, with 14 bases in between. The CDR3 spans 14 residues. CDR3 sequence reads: CASSPLGGSYEQYF. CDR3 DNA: TGTGCCAGCAGCCCCCTCGGGGGCAGCTACGAGCAGTACTTC. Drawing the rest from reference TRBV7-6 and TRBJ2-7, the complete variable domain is GAGVSQSPRYKVTKRGQDVALRCDPISGHVSLYWYRQALGQGPEFLTYFNYEAQQDKSGLPNDRFSAERPEGSISTLTIQRTEQRDSAMYRCASSPLGGSYEQYFGPGTRLTVT.

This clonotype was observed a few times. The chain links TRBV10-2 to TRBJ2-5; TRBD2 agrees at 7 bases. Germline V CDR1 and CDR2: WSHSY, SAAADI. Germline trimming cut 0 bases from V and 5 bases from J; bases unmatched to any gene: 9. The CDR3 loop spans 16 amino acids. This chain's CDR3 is CASSESLSGAGETQYF. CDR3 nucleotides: TGCGCCAGCAGTGAGTCACTTTCGGGAGCGGGGGAGACCCAGTACTTC.

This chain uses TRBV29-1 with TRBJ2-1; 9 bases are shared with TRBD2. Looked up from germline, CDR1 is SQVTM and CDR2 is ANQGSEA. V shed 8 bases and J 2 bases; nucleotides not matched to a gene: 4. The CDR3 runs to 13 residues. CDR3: CSMGLAAYNEQFF. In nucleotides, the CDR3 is TGCAGCATGGGACTAGCAGCCTACAATGAGCAGTTCTTC.

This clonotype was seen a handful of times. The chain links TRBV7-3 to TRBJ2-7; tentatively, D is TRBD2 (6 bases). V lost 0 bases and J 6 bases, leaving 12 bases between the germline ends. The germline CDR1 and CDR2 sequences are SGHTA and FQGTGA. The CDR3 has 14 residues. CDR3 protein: CASSLTAGGAEQYF. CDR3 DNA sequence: TGTGCCAGCAGCTTAACGGCGGGCGGGGCCGAGCAGTACTTC.

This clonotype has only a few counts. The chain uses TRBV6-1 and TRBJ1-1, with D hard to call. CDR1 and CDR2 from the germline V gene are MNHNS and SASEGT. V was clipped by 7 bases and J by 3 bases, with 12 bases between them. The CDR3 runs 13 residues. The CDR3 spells CASNDDKDTEAFF. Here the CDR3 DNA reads TGTGCCAGCAATGACGACAAGGACACTGAAGCTTTCTTT.

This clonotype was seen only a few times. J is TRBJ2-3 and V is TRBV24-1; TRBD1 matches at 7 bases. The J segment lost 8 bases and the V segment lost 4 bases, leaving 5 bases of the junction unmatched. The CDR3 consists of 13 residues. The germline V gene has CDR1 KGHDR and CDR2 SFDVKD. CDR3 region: CATSETGAGTQYF. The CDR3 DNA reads TGTGCCACCAGTGAAACAGGGGCGGGTACGCAGTATTTT.

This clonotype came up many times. CDR3: CASSSGLSSSYNEQFF. CDR3 bases: TGTGCCAGCAGCTCAGGGCTTTCAAGCTCCTACAATGAGCAGTTCTTC. The chain carries TRBV7-3 and TRBJ2-1; D might be TRBD1 (5 bases). Germline-derived CDR1 and CDR2 are SGHTA and FQGTGA. The CDR3 runs to 16 residues. V was pared by 4 bases and J by 0 bases, with 13 bases between.

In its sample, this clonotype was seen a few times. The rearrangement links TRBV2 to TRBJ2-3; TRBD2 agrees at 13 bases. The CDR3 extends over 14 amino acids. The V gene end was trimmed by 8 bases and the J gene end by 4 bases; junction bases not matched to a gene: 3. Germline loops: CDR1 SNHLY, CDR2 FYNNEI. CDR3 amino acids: CASALAGGSDTQYF. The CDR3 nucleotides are TGTGCCAGCGCACTAGCGGGAGGGTCAGATACGCAGTATTTT.

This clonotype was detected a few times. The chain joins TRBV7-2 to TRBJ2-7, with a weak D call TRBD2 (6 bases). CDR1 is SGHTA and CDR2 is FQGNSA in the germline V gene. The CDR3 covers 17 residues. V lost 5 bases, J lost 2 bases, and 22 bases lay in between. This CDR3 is CASSQGLPRGGPYEQYF. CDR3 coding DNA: TGTGCCAGCAGCCAGGGTCTTCCGAGGGGAGGCCCCTACGAGCAGTACTTC.

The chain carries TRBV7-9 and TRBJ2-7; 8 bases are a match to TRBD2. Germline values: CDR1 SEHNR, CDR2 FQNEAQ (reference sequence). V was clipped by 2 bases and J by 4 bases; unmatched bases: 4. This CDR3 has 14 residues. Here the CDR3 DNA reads TGTGCCAGCAGCTTAAGCGGGAGAGAGTACGAGCAGTACTTC. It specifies CASSLSGREYEQYF.

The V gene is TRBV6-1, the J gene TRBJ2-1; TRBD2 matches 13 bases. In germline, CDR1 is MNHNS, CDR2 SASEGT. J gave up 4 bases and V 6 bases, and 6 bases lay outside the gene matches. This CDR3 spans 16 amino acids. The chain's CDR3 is CASSQTSGRAYNEQFF. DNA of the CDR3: TGTGCCAGCAGCCAAACTAGCGGGAGGGCGTACAATGAGCAGTTCTTC.

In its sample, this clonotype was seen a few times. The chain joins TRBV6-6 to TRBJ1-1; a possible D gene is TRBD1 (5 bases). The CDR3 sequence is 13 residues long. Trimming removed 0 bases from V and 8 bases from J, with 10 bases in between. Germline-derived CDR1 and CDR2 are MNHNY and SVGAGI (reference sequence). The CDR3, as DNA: TGTGCCAGCAGTTACTCGGGGCCACACGAAGCTTTCTTT. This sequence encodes CASSYSGPHEAFF.

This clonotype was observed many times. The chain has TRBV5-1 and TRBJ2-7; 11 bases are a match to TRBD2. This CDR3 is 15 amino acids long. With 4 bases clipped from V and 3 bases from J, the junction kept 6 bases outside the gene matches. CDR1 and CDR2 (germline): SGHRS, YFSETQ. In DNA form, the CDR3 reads TGCGCCAGCAGCGCCGGACTAGCGGGCAGCTACGAGCAGTACTTC. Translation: CASSAGLAGSYEQYF.

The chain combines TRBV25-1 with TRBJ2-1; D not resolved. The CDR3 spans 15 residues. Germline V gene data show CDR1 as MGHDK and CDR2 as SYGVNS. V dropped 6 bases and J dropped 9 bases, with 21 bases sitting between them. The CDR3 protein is CASRSGDEMSIEQFF. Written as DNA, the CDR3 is TGTGCCAGCAGGTCTGGAGACGAGATGTCAATTGAGCAGTTCTTC.

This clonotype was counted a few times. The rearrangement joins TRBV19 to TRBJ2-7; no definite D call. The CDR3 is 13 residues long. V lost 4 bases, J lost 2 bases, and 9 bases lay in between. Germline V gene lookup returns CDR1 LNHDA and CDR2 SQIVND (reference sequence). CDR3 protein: CASSRDGPYEQYF. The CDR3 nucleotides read TGTGCCAGTAGTAGAGACGGCCCCTACGAGCAGTACTTC.

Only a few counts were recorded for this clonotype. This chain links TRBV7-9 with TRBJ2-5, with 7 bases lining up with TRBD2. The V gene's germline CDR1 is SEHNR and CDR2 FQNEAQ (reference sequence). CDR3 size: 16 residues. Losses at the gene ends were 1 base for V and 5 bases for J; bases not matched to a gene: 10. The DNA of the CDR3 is TGTGCCAGCAGCTTAGTCCGACTAGCCCTCTTTGAGACCCAGTACTTC. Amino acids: CASSLVRLALFETQYF.

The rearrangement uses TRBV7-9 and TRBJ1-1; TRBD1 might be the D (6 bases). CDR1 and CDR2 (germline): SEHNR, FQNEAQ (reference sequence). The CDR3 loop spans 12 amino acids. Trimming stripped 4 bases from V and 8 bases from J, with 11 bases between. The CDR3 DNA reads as TGTGCCAGCAGCTCCTCAGGGGCCGAAGCTTTCTTT. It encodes CASSSSGAEAFF.

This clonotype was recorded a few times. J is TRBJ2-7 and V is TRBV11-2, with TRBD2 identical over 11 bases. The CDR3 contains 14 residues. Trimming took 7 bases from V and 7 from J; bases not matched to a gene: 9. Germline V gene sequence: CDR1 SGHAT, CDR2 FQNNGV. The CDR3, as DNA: TGTGCCAGCACACGCGTAGCGGGAGGGTGGGAGCAGTACTTC. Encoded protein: CASTRVAGGWEQYF.

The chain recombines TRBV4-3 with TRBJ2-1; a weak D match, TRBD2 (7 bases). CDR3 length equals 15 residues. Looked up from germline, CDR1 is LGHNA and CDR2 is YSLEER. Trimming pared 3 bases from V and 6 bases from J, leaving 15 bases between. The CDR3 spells CASSQYERGGNEQFF. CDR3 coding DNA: TGCGCCAGCAGCCAGTATGAAAGGGGGGGCAATGAGCAGTTCTTC.

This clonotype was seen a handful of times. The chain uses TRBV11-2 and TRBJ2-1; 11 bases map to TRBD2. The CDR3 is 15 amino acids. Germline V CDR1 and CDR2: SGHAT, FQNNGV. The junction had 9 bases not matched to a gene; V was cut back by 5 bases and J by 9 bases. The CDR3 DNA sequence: TGTGCCAGCAGCCTTGAATGGCTAGCGGGAGGTGAGCAGTTCTTC. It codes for CASSLEWLAGGEQFF. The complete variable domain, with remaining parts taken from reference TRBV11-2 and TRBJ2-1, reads EAGVAQSPRYKIIEKRQSVAFWCNPISGHATLYWYQQILGQGPKLLIQFQNNGVVDDSQLPKDRFSAERLKGVDSTLKIQPAKLEDSAVYLCASSLEWLAGGEQFFGPGTRLTVL.

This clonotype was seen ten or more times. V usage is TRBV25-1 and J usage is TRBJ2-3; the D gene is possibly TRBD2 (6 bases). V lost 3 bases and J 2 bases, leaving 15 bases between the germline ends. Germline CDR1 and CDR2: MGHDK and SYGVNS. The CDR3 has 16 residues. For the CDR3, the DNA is TGTGCCAGCAGTGATTACGTGCGGGGCTACACAGATACGCAGTATTTT. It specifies CASSDYVRGYTDTQYF.

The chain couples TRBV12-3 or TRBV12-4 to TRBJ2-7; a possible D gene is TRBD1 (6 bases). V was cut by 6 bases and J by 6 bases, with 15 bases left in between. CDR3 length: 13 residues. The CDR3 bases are TGTGCCAGCAGCTCTCCAGGGGACGGCGAGCAGTACTTC. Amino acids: CASSSPGDGEQYF.

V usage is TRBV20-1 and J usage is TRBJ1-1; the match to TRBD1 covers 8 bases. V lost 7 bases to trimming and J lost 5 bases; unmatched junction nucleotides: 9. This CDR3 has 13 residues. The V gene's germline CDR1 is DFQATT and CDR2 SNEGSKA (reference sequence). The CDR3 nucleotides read TGCAGTGATCGGACAGGGTCCGGGACTGAAGCTTTCTTT. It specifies CSDRTGSGTEAFF.

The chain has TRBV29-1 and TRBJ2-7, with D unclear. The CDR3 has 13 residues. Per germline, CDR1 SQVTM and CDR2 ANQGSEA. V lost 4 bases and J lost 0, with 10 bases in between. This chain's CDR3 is CSVVAISSYEQYF. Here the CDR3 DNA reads TGCAGCGTTGTGGCCATTAGCTCCTACGAGCAGTACTTC.